The rows below give T cell receptor beta chains drawn from one sample of a study of T cell clones after liver transplantation. Sequenced by immunoSEQ multiplex PCR; TCRdb stores in-frame clones only, minus some. The sample records 55,000 to 70,000 clones, approximately 92% being singletons. This specimen consisted of CD4+ T cells from blood, obtained about 26 months after liver transplant. All receptors come from a human patient who received a liver transplant. Some T cells may have come from the graft donor. CDR3s include the opening cysteine and the closing phenylalanine or tryptophan. D genes are given only for firm matches. Expanded clones are given a class, and other clones once, few, many or no size at all.

D: TRBD2
V: TRBV9
J: TRBJ2-7
size: NA
DNA: TGTGCCAGCAGCGTAGGGCTAGCGGGAAGCGGCGAGCAGTACTTC
CDR3: CASSVGLAGSGEQYF

D: NA
V: TRBV5-1
J: TRBJ2-4
size: NA
DNA: TGCGCCAGCAGCTTGGACGGCTCAGCCAAAAACATTCAGTACTTC
CDR3: CASSLDGSAKNIQYF

D: NA
V: TRBV7-2
J: TRBJ2-7
size: NA
DNA: TGTGCCAGCAGCATGACGACGGGCGTATTCTACGAGCAGTACTTC
CDR3: CASSMTTGVFYEQYF

D: NA
V: TRBV7-9
J: TRBJ2-1
size: NA
DNA: TGTGCCAGCAGCGCGGATTTCGGGATCAGCTCCTACAATGAGCAGTTCTTC
CDR3: CASSADFGISSYNEQFF

D: TRBD2
V: TRBV11-3
J: TRBJ2-3
size: once
DNA: TGTGCCAGCAGGAGCGGGAGTGGAACAGATACGCAGTATTTT
CDR3: CASRSGSGTDTQYF

D: NA
V: TRBV4-2
J: TRBJ1-2
size: NA
DNA: TGTGCCAGCAGCCAAGATCACGACAGATTTAACTATGGCTACACCTTC
CDR3: CASSQDHDRFNYGYTF

D: NA
V: TRBV19
J: TRBJ1-5
size: NA
DNA: TGTGCCAGTAGGGGGTGGCTGAAAGGCAATCAGCCCCAGCATTTT
CDR3: CASRGWLKGNQPQHF

D: TRBD1
V: TRBV11-1
J: TRBJ2-3
size: NA
DNA: TGTGCCAGCAGCTTCCATCCGGGACAGAACACAGATACGCAGTATTTT
CDR3: CASSFHPGQNTDTQYF

D: TRBD1
V: TRBV7-2
J: TRBJ1-5
size: NA
DNA: TGTGCCAGCAGCGGTATTCAGGGGGAAGGGCAGCCCCAGCATTTT
CDR3: CASSGIQGEGQPQHF

D: NA
V: TRBV25-1
J: TRBJ2-3
size: NA
DNA: TGTGCCAGATTACAGGGCCCCGCAGATACGCAGTATTTT
CDR3: CARLQGPADTQYF

D: NA
V: TRBV7-2
J: TRBJ2-3
size: NA
DNA: TGTGCCAGCAGCTTAGGACAGACTCACACAGATACGCAGTATTTT
CDR3: CASSLGQTHTDTQYF

D: NA
V: TRBV7-2
J: TRBJ2-7
size: NA
DNA: TGTGCCAGCAGCTTAGGGGCCTACGAGCAGTACTTC
CDR3: CASSLGAYEQYF

D: NA
V: TRBV28
J: TRBJ1-4
size: NA
DNA: TGTGCCAGCAGCGAACGCGCGCCAGAACTGTTTTTT
CDR3: CASSERAPELFF

D: NA
V: TRBV6-1
J: TRBJ1-5
size: NA
DNA: TGTGCCAGCAGTGAATTATCGATGGCTAGCAATCAGCCCCAGCATTTT
CDR3: CASSELSMASNQPQHF

D: NA
V: TRBV11-1
J: TRBJ2-7
size: NA
DNA: TGTGCCAGCAGCTTACGAGGGACTTCCTACGAGCAGTACTTC
CDR3: CASSLRGTSYEQYF

D: NA
V: TRBV6-5
J: TRBJ1-5
size: once
DNA: TGTGCCAGCAGTGGGGAGGGGAGGAGCAATCAGCCCCAGCATTTT
CDR3: CASSGEGRSNQPQHF

D: TRBD1
V: TRBV11-2
J: TRBJ1-5
size: NA
DNA: TGTGCCAGCAGCTTAGATCGGACAGGTAGTCAGCCCCAGCATTTT
CDR3: CASSLDRTGSQPQHF